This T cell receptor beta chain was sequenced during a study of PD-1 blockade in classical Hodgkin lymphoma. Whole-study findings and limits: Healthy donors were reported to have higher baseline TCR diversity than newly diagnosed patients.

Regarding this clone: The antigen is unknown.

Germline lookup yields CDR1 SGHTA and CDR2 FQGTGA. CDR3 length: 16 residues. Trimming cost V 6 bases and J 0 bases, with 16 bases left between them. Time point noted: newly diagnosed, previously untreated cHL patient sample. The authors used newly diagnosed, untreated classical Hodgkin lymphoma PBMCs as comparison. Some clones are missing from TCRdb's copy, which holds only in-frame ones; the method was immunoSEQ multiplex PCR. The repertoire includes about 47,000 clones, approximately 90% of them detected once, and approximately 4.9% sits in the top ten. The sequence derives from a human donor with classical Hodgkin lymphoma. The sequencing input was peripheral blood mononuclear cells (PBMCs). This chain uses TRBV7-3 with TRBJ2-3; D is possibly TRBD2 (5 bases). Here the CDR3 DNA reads TGTGCCAGCAGTCCGGGAAACTCGCTTAGCACAGATACGCAGTATTTT. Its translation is CASSPGNSLSTDTQYF.